The sequence of this T cell receptor beta chain was determined in a study of tumor and adjacent non-tumor tissue in lung cancer. This clonotype was observed once. The template was RNA from unsorted bulk tissue. Distant lung tissue was collected more than 3 cm away from the tumor edge. The germline V gene has CDR1 SGHTA and CDR2 FQGTGA. V was pared by 1 base and J by 0 bases, with 7 bases between. CDR3 size: 14 residues. Three rounds of nested PCR, following a modified ARM-PCR protocol, produced the TCRbeta library. TCRdb reprocessed the multiplex PCR reads with MiXCR, giving one entry per CDR3 protein. This table holds 80,000 to 130,000 distinct CDR3 sequences, 50% to 70% found once.

The rearrangement links TRBV7-3 to TRBJ2-7; D gene uncertain. Input material: distant non-tumor lung tissue. The TCR comes from a man younger than 45 with non-small cell lung cancer. In nucleotides, the CDR3 is TGTGCCAGCAGCTTAATAGGCAGCTCCTACGAGCAGTACTTC. It encodes CASSLIGSSYEQYF.